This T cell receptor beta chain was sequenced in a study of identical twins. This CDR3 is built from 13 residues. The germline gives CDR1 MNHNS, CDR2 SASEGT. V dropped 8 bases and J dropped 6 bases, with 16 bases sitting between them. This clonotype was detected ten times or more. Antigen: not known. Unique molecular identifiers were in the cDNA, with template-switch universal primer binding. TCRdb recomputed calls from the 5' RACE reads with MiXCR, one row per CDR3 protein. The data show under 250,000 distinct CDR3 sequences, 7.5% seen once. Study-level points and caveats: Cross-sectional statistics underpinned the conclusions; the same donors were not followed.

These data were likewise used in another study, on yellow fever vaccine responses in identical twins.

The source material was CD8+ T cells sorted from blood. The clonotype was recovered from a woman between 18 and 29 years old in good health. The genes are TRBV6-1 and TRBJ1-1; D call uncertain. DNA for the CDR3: TGTGCCAGCCTTTTACACCGAGGTTCTGAAGCTTTCTTT. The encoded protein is CASLLHRGSEAFF.